The clone carrying this T cell receptor beta chain appeared a single time. This record comes from a study of blood T cell repertoires in COVID-19. Overall study: The United States, Italy and Spain were the sources of the acute and convalescent COVID-19 samples. T cells, B-cell-depleted T cells, or PBMCs supplied cDNA or gDNA.

Trimming took off 7 bases at V and 5 bases at J, with 17 bases between the two ends. The CDR3 has 14 residues. The germline gives CDR1 MNHEY, CDR2 SVGAGI. How the authors handled the data: Estimation of nucleated cell counts relied on the amplification of reference gene primers. The assay was immunoSEQ multiplex PCR, and TCRdb's table has in-frame clones only and misses some. V, J and clone size are those of that table, while D and trimming were read from the DNA. This sample has 30,000 to 40,000 clones, with around nine tenths found just once. Source material: peripheral blood. The TCR originated in a human donor in a cohort sampled during active COVID-19. This chain connects TRBV6-5 to TRBJ1-2; possibly TRBD1 for D (6 bases). The CDR3 bases are TGTGCCAGCACCAAACTGGACAGAGAGTATGGCTACACCTTC. Translation gives CASTKLDREYGYTF.